The 18 T cell receptor beta chains below come from one sample, sequenced in a study of T cell responses to AZD1222 COVID-19 vaccine. Sequencing was performed with immunoSEQ multiplex PCR; in TCRdb, only in-frame clones are kept and a portion is missing. The table shows 170,000 or so clones, with over 75% occurring only once. The sequencing used peripheral blood, collected on day 0 of AZD1222 vaccination. The receptors were gathered from an adult in good health.

The rearrangement uses TRBV6-1 and TRBJ2-1, with 11 bases fitting TRBD2. Germline lookup yields CDR1 MNHNS and CDR2 SASEGT. The CDR3 has 17 amino acids. V lost 2 bases to trimming and J lost 5 bases; unmatched junction nucleotides: 8. DNA for the CDR3: TGTGCCAGCAGTGAACGGCTAGCGGGGGGCATAAACAATGAGCAGTTCTTC. Protein sequence: CASSERLAGGINNEQFF.

This rearrangement joins TRBV9 to TRBJ2-1, with TRBD2 matching over 9 bases. Germline-derived CDR1 and CDR2 are SGDLS and YYNGEE. Losses at the gene ends were 0 bases for V and 10 bases for J; bases not matched to a gene: 11. The CDR3 is 16 residues long. CDR3 residues: CASSVGAGGPLTEQFF. The CDR3 DNA is TGTGCCAGCAGCGTAGGGGCGGGGGGGCCGCTGACCGAGCAGTTCTTC.

The V and J genes are TRBV7-9 and TRBJ1-1; D is unclear. Between the trimmed V and J ends, which lost 5 bases and 6 bases, there was a span of 10 bases. From germline, CDR1 is SEHNR and CDR2 FQNEAQ (reference sequence). The CDR3 extends over 12 amino acids. The CDR3 sequence: CASSPQDAEAFF. CDR3 DNA: TGTGCCAGCAGCCCGCAGGACGCTGAAGCTTTCTTT.

This chain connects TRBV7-2 to TRBJ1-6; 9 bases fit TRBD1. The CDR3 spans 14 residues. CDR1 is SGHTA and CDR2 is FQGNSA in the germline V gene. V shed 5 bases and J 7 bases; nucleotides not matched to a gene: 3. CDR3 sequence: CASSLQGANSPLHF. The CDR3 coding sequence is TGTGCCAGCAGCCTACAGGGGGCCAATTCACCCCTCCACTTT. Full variable domain (remainder filled in from reference TRBV7-2 and TRBJ1-6): GAGVSQSPSNKVTEKGKDVELRCDPISGHTALYWYRQSLGQGLEFLIYFQGNSAPDKSGLPSDRFSAERTGGSVSTLTIQRTQQEDSAVYLCASSLQGANSPLHFGNGTRLTVT.

The chain couples TRBV7-3 to TRBJ2-1; D perhaps matches TRBD2 (7 bases). The germline CDR1 and CDR2 sequences are SGHTA and FQGTGA. V gave up 8 bases and J gave up 8 bases, with 16 bases separating them. The CDR3 length is 13 residues. The CDR3 region has the DNA TGTGCCAGCGGGGGGGCCGCTGGGGATGAGCAGTTCTTC. It encodes CASGGAAGDEQFF.

The rearrangement joins TRBV6-1 to TRBJ2-3; 7 nucleotides align to TRBD2. Germline V lookup: CDR1 MNHNS, CDR2 SASEGT. The CDR3 consists of 17 residues. Trimming took 1 base from V and 4 from J; bases not matched to a gene: 11. The CDR3, as DNA: TGTGCCAGCAGTGAAGGCTGGACTAGTGCCGGGGCAGATACGCAGTATTTT. Amino acids: CASSEGWTSAGADTQYF.

The chain uses TRBV27 and TRBJ2-5; possibly TRBD2 for D (5 bases). Per the germline V gene, CDR1 is MNHEY and CDR2 is SMNVEV (reference sequence). Trimming took off 2 bases at V and 1 base at J, with 8 bases between the two ends. The CDR3 is made up of 14 amino acids. The CDR3: CASSLDGVQETQYF. CDR3 DNA: TGTGCCAGCAGTTTAGACGGGGTCCAAGAGACCCAGTACTTC.

This clone was counted once. V gene TRBV18 combines with J gene TRBJ1-1, with 9 bases identical to TRBD1. Germline V gene sequence: CDR1 KGHSH, CDR2 LQKENI. Germline trimming cut 2 bases from V and 4 bases from J; bases unmatched to any gene: 5. This CDR3 region has 15 residues. The chain's CDR3 is CASSPRTTGGTEAFF. Written as DNA, the CDR3 is TGTGCCAGCTCACCAAGAACGACAGGGGGCACTGAAGCTTTCTTT. Combining the CDR3 with reference TRBV18 and TRBJ1-1 gives the whole variable domain NAGVMQNPRHLVRRRGQEARLRCSPMKGHSHVYWYRQLPEEGLKFMVYLQKENIIDESGMPKERFSAEFPKEGPSILRIQQVVRGDSAAYFCASSPRTTGGTEAFFGQGTRLTVV.

This clone is a singleton in its sample. The chain couples TRBV19 to TRBJ1-5; no reliable D call. From germline, CDR1 is LNHDA and CDR2 SQIVND (reference sequence). This CDR3 has 14 amino acids. V lost 4 bases to trimming and J lost 0 bases, with 7 bases between them. CDR3 sequence: CASSNQNSNQPQHF. CDR3 coding DNA: TGTGCCAGTAGTAACCAAAATAGCAATCAGCCCCAGCATTTT.

The V and J genes are TRBV24-1 and TRBJ2-3; no reliable D call. The V gene lost 3 bases and the J gene lost 1 base, with 4 bases spanning the gap. The CDR3 consists of 13 residues. Germline assignment: CDR1 KGHDR and CDR2 SFDVKD. CDR3 sequence: CATSDSGTDTQYF. DNA for the CDR3: TGTGCCACCAGTGATAGCGGCACAGATACGCAGTATTTT.

The gene calls are TRBV6-5 and TRBJ1-3; D gene uncertain. Germline V gene sequence: CDR1 MNHEY, CDR2 SVGAGI. The CDR3 loop spans 15 amino acids. Trimming took off 5 bases at V and 3 bases at J, with 14 bases between the two ends. The CDR3 DNA is TGTGCCAGCAGTCCCCAGAGGTCGGGTGGAAACACCATATATTTT. Protein: CASSPQRSGGNTIYF.

The chain has TRBV6-5 and TRBJ1-4; a possible D gene is TRBD1 (5 bases). Trimming pared 9 bases from V and 2 bases from J, leaving 13 bases between. Per germline, CDR1 MNHEY and CDR2 SVGAGI. This CDR3 has 14 residues. Written as DNA, the CDR3 is TGTGCCAGTGGGGGATCAAGGACTAATGAAAAACTGTTTTTT. Amino acid sequence: CASGGSRTNEKLFF.

The V and J genes are TRBV11-3 and TRBJ1-2; TRBD1 matches 7 bases. The CDR3 has 20 residues. V shed 0 bases, J shed 0 bases, and the junction held 16 bases outside the gene matches. Germline CDR1 SGHNT, CDR2 YENEEA. The CDR3 loop reads CASSLDPTGEEQRANYGYTF. CDR3 sequence (DNA): TGTGCCAGCAGCTTAGACCCCACAGGGGAGGAGCAAAGAGCTAACTATGGCTACACCTTC.

The genes are TRBV5-1 and TRBJ2-1; the D gene could be TRBD1 or TRBD2 (5 bases each). This CDR3 has 14 amino acids. CDR1 SGHRS and CDR2 YFSETQ come from the germline V gene. V gave up 4 bases and J gave up 7 bases, with 15 bases separating them. This CDR3 reads CASSPSGTKNEQFF. CDR3 nucleotides: TGCGCCAGCAGCCCGTCGGGGACCAAGAATGAGCAGTTCTTC.

The V and J genes are TRBV11-2 and TRBJ2-2; tentatively, D is TRBD2 (7 bases). The CDR3 loop spans 16 amino acids. V gave up 7 bases and J gave up 6 bases, with 21 bases separating them. Germline assignment: CDR1 SGHAT and CDR2 FQNNGV. The CDR3 is CASTYLVGGAAGELFF. The DNA for the CDR3 is TGTGCCAGCACCTACCTGGTGGGGGGGGCTGCCGGGGAGCTGTTTTTT.

Only one count was recorded for this clone. J is TRBJ2-3 and V is TRBV12-3 or TRBV12-4, with D unresolved. The CDR3 runs 12 residues. V was clipped by 5 bases and J by 4 bases, with 7 bases between them. The CDR3 DNA reads TGTGCCAGCAGTCCCTGGGCAGATACGCAGTATTTT. Translating it yields CASSPWADTQYF.

As for this clone: The same CDR3 is also encoded by other DNA sequences in this sample. V gene TRBV5-1 combines with J gene TRBJ2-7, with D unclear. Germline V CDR1 and CDR2: SGHRS, YFSETQ. The V end lost 2 bases, the J end lost 4 bases, and 4 bases lay between the germline ends. The CDR3 length is 11 residues. CDR3 coding DNA: TGCGCCAGCAGCTTAGATTACGAGCAGTACTTC. Amino acid sequence: CASSLDYEQYF.

The rearrangement uses TRBV19 and TRBJ2-2; the D is unclear. Trimming pared 5 bases from V and 5 bases from J, leaving 3 bases between. The CDR3 contains 11 residues. Germline V gene sequence: CDR1 LNHDA, CDR2 SQIVND (reference sequence). CDR3 amino acids: CASSETGELFF. The DNA of the CDR3 is TGTGCCAGTAGTGAGACCGGGGAGCTGTTTTTT.